The T cell receptor (beta chain) described here comes from a study of STAT5B mutations in CD4+ large granular lymphocyte leukemia. Points from the study as a whole: TRBV06-family usage was enriched in top patient clones (8/27) versus controls (2/35). Patient CD4-sorted repertoires stayed more clonal than healthy ones after leukemic-clone removal.

This was a survey-level run. TCRdb's table, derived via immunoSEQ multiplex PCR, lists solely in-frame clones and lacks some. The repertoire consists of roughly 34,000 clones, with over 65% occurring once and the leading ten covering roughly 6.9%. This clone was counted a few times. Its matching antigen is unknown. Trimming removed 5 bases from V and 5 bases from J; junction bases left unmatched: 8. CDR1 and CDR2 (germline): LNHDA, SQIVND (reference sequence). The CDR3 has 15 amino acids. Sequencing was done on a sample of CD4+ T cells from blood buffy coats. The receptor comes from a human donor in good health. This chain connects TRBV19 to TRBJ2-7, with 11 bases fitting TRBD2. The CDR3 loop is CASSLPSGGRDEQYF. CDR3 nucleotides: TGTGCCAGTAGTTTACCTAGCGGGGGGCGCGACGAGCAGTACTTC.